This T cell receptor beta chain appears in the sequencing data of a study of shared clonotypes between healthy human individuals (dated by TCRdb to 2020 to 2021). Broadly, across the study: The cohort included three men and a couple of women between 18 and 49 years of age. For each donor, CD4 naive and CD4 memory were each given three plates, CD8 naive was given two plates, and CD8 memory was given one plate. To estimate repertoire size and how much clonotypes are shared between individuals, the study performed deep sequencing of blood TCR repertoires from about five healthy adults. To increase sequencing depth and limit assay-specific biases, different laboratories used diverse techniques to prepare libraries and sequence TCR repertoires. Between about 0.85 and 9.5 billion PBMCs per donor were obtained by leukapheresis.

As encoded in the germline V gene (reference sequence), CDR1 is SEHNR while CDR2 is FQNEAQ. The germline ends are 12 bases apart after V is trimmed by 5 bases and J by 2 bases. The CDR3 runs 14 amino acids, cysteine and phenylalanine included. The kept DNA is CDR3 alone, 42 bases in frame from the first base. Summary of the overall study and its limitations: Naive subsets generally had larger estimated clonotype richness than memory subsets did. Based on pairwise subsampling, the degree of clonotype sharing among donors was expected to be affected by sequencing depth. The small number of donors limited the genetic and exposure-history diversity represented. Higher generation probabilities were observed for clonotypes shared by all four sorted-subset donors than for non-shared clonotypes. Sharing across a few donors was observed for approximately 5% of naive CD4, 3.5% of naive CD8, about 2.3% of memory CD4, and around 0.4% of memory CD8 clonotypes. Rarefaction of sorted-subset datasets indicated incomplete sequencing despite the large sequencing depth. Sampling was restricted to blood, and TCR repertoires in tissues likely differ from the TCR repertoires found in blood.

About this clone itself: This clone's antigen is unknown. Base-call qualities are not available, and no considerably larger clone is one nucleotide away. Other DNA sequences in this sample translate to the same CDR3.

CD8 naive samples were obtained by positive selection for CCR7 among CD45RO-negative cells, yielding a CD45RA+CCR7+ population from which TemRA cells were excluded. The donors were healthy, HIV-negative adults with no recently reported acute infections or vaccinations. Only Caucasian adults living in Nashville, Tennessee, USA were represented among the donors. After blood collection by leukapheresis, PBMCs were isolated using Ficoll-Histopaque density gradient centrifugation and then cryopreserved in the vapor phase of liquid nitrogen. Analytical flow cytometry was used to check the purity and quantity of each magnetically sorted T cell population. Genomic DNA was isolated from every sorted fraction and measured by UV absorbance on a Nanodrop 2000c. Using the deep immunoSEQ assay, multiplex PCR amplified TCR CDR3 regions from genomic DNA. Extracted genomic DNA from each cell subset was distributed evenly across all wells of several immunoSEQ 96-well plates, and each plate was treated as a replicate. For sorted subsets, about 210 ng of genomic DNA, equivalent to 25,000 to 35,000 T cell genomes, went into each replicate PCR. Purified libraries were measured with a Qubit 3.0 fluorometer, size-checked on a Bioanalyzer 2100, and measured again with the KAPA Library Quantification kit. Every immunoSEQ 96-well plate was sequenced on a dedicated single-read 150-cycle Illumina NextSeq 550 flow cell. Turning to the authors' computational methods: Because only junctional sequences without quality scores were contained in the immunoSEQ output, filtering matching that applied to full-length reads could not be performed. Sequences were annotated with PyIR, a Python wrapper for IgBLAST v1.9, and V/J genes and CDR3 were assigned using IMGT germline references. Reads with weak V/J assignments (E-value above 1e-6), missing CDR3, stop codons, out-of-frame junctions, or ambiguous translated residues were removed. V3J clonotypes were defined by identical inferred V gene, J gene, and CDR3 amino acid sequence. The percentage overlap between two repertoires was calculated by dividing the number of shared unique clonotypes by the size of the smaller repertoire. Richness of each repertoire was evaluated using RTK rarefaction, the Chao1 estimator, and Recon v2.1 estimates of unobserved clonotypes. For all TCRbeta clonotypes obtained by the gDNA method from several donors, generation probabilities were computed with OLGA. Held by TCRdb, this immuneACCESS table contains in-frame sequences only and omits some clones. Under half of the omission traces to an unresolved V gene where checked; the cause of the rest is unknown. The V and J calls and clone size are taken from that table; D and trimming were inferred from the DNA. The sample table contains over 2,000,000 clones; only one count was recorded for 80% to 95% of them. About 1.7% of the sample goes to the ten largest clones.

The clonotype originates from a man younger than 35 in good health. Some clones in this sample may be carry-over from other donors' samples. Sequenced material: naive CD8+ T cells from PBMCs. The cell subset or site label corresponds to: CD45RA+CCR7+. The chain was built from TRBV7-9 and TRBJ2-5, with TRBD2 perhaps the D gene, on 5 matching bases. The CDR3 corresponds to CASSPRERQETQYF. At the DNA level, the sequence is TGTGCCAGCAGCCCAAGGGAGCGGCAAGAGACCCAGTACTTC.